Below are 18 T cell receptor beta chains sequenced from a single sample in a study of cytomegalovirus exposure and HLA in healthy donors (TCRdb year 2017). Preparation of the library involved the immunoSEQ multiplex PCR assay. The clones in this table, taken by TCRdb from immuneACCESS, are in-frame only. Not every clone is retained; where verified, under half of the shortfall comes from an unresolved V gene, and the cause of the rest is unknown. A total of over 110,000 clones appear in this sample, approximately 86% of them only once. Jointly, the top ten make up around 10% of the sample. The sample comprised PBMCs. The receptors originated from a man younger than 35 in good health and CMV-seropositive.

V is TRBV6-6 and J is TRBJ2-3; 7 bases agree with TRBD1. The CDR3 is 15 amino acids. Germline values: CDR1 MNHNY, CDR2 SVGAGI (reference sequence). The V and J ends lost 2 bases and 4 bases, in that order; junction bases with no gene match: 6. The CDR3 nucleotides read TGTGCCAGCAGTTACGGGGACAGCGCGGCAGATACGCAGTATTTT. Its translation: CASSYGDSAADTQYF.

The chain is built from TRBV2 and TRBJ2-1, with 9 nucleotides matching TRBD2. The J segment lost 7 bases and the V segment lost 8 bases, leaving 6 bases of the junction unmatched. CDR1 and CDR2 (germline): SNHLY, FYNNEI. The CDR3 has 13 residues. Here the CDR3 reads CASGRLAGNEQFF. Written as DNA, the CDR3 is TGTGCCAGCGGGAGGCTAGCGGGAAATGAGCAGTTCTTC.

This chain uses TRBV27 with TRBJ2-5; maybe TRBD1 (6 bases). V dropped 5 bases and J dropped 6 bases, with 16 bases sitting between them. Germline assignment: CDR1 MNHEY and CDR2 SMNVEV (reference sequence). The CDR3 contains 14 residues. CDR3 DNA: TGTGCCAGCAGTATAAACAGGGTGCGGAAGACCCAGTACTTC. The encoded protein is CASSINRVRKTQYF.

The genes are TRBV5-1 and TRBJ1-1, with 8 bases lining up with TRBD1. Germline CDR1 and CDR2: SGHRS and YFSETQ. J was trimmed by 5 bases and V by 0 bases; bases with no gene match: 6. The CDR3 length is 15 residues. In DNA form, the CDR3 reads TGCGCCAGCAGCTTGGCGGGCAGGGGGCTTACTGAAGCTTTCTTT. Amino acid sequence: CASSLAGRGLTEAFF.

The V and J genes are TRBV19 and TRBJ2-3; D unresolved. Germline lookup yields CDR1 LNHDA and CDR2 SQIVND (reference sequence). The CDR3 consists of 12 residues. V lost 5 bases and J 10 bases, leaving 13 bases between the germline ends. The CDR3 region is CASSFLGLAQYF. The DNA of the CDR3 is TGTGCCAGTAGTTTCCTAGGTTTAGCGCAGTATTTT. The entire variable domain, with the rest obtained from reference TRBV19 and TRBJ2-3, is as follows: DGGITQSPKYLFRKEGQNVTLSCEQNLNHDAMYWYRQDPGQGLRLIYYSQIVNDFQKGDIAEGYSVSREKKESFPLTVTSAQKNPTAFYLCASSFLGLAQYFGPGTRLTVL.

The V gene is TRBV7-8, the J gene TRBJ2-2; D call uncertain. With 3 bases removed from V and 1 base from J, the gap between germline ends came to 6 bases. This CDR3 spans 14 amino acids. The germline CDR1 and CDR2 sequences are SGHVS and FQNEAQ. CDR3 DNA: TGTGCCAGCAGCTTCTACCAGAACACCGGGGAGCTGTTTTTT. Its translation is CASSFYQNTGELFF. Full variable domain (outside the CDR3, taken from reference TRBV7-8 and TRBJ2-2): GAGVSQSPRYKVAKRGQDVALRCDPISGHVSLFWYQQALGQGPEFLTYFQNEAQLDKSGLPSDRFFAERPEGSVSTLKIQRTQQEDSAVYLCASSFYQNTGELFFGEGSRLTVL.

The chain is built from TRBV6-6 and TRBJ1-5; D is unresolved. CDR1 is MNHNY and CDR2 is SVGAGI in the germline V gene (reference sequence). This CDR3 region has 12 residues. V was clipped by 8 bases and J by 3 bases, with 8 bases between them. CDR3 protein: CASGVPNQPQHF. CDR3 coding DNA: TGTGCCAGCGGAGTACCCAATCAGCCCCAGCATTTT.

There are a few counts of this clone. The chain employs TRBV15 and TRBJ2-7; D may be TRBD2 (5 bases). CDR3 length: 14 amino acids. Trimming pared 0 bases from V and 3 bases from J, leaving 9 bases between. Germline CDR1 reads LNHNV; CDR2 reads YYDKDF (reference sequence). DNA for the CDR3: TGTGCCACCAGCAGAGAACTAGGAGGCTACGAGCAGTACTTC. It yields the protein CATSRELGGYEQYF.

The chain combines TRBV20-1 with TRBJ2-7; 7 bases fit TRBD1. This CDR3 has 11 residues. Germline V lookup: CDR1 DFQATT, CDR2 SNEGSKA (reference sequence). Losses at the gene ends were 6 bases for V and 6 bases for J; bases not matched to a gene: 5. The CDR3 is CSAGTAGEQYF. DNA for the CDR3: TGCAGTGCGGGGACAGCCGGCGAGCAGTACTTC.

The CDR3 DNA follows: TGTGCCAGCAGTTTACCCGACTACGAAGCTTTCTTT. This codes for CASSLPDYEAFF. The chain couples TRBV28 to TRBJ1-1; D is undetermined. V was pared by 2 bases and J by 8 bases, with 9 bases between. The CDR3 runs to 12 residues. The germline CDR1 and CDR2 sequences are MDHEN and SYDVKM.

This clone is a singleton in its sample. This chain uses TRBV18 with TRBJ1-6; D possibly corresponds to TRBD1 (5 bases). Germline CDR1 is KGHSH and CDR2 is LQKENI. The CDR3 length is 15 residues. V dropped 6 bases and J dropped 9 bases, with 18 bases sitting between them. In nucleotides, the CDR3 is TGTGCCAGCTCTCCCGCGGGGCAAACCCTTTCACCCCTCCACTTT. Its protein is CASSPAGQTLSPLHF.

The chain carries TRBV5-1 and TRBJ2-3, with TRBD2 identical over 9 bases. The CDR3 contains 16 residues. V was pared by 6 bases and J by 2 bases, with 10 bases of the junction left unmatched. The germline gives CDR1 SGHRS, CDR2 YFSETQ. Written as DNA, the CDR3 is TGCGCCAGCACTCCGGGGGCTAGCGGGACCACAGATACGCAGTATTTT. Translating gives CASTPGASGTTDTQYF. Full variable domain (rest looked up from reference TRBV5-1 and TRBJ2-3): KAGVTQTPRYLIKTRGQQVTLSCSPISGHRSVSWYQQTPGQGLQFLFEYFSETQRNKGNFPGRFSGRQFSNSRSEMNVSTLELGDSALYLCASTPGASGTTDTQYFGPGTRLTVL.

This clone came up once. This chain uses TRBV6-5 with TRBJ2-7; D possibly corresponds to TRBD2 (6 bases). The germline V and J ends were trimmed by 6 bases and 2 bases, with 11 bases remaining between them. The CDR3 loop spans 13 amino acids. Germline V gene lookup returns CDR1 MNHEY and CDR2 SVGAGI. In DNA, the CDR3 is TGTGCCAGCAGAGCGGGCCCCACCTACGAGCAGTACTTC. This codes for CASRAGPTYEQYF.

This chain uses TRBV6-6 with TRBJ2-3; D unresolved. V gave up 6 bases and J gave up 9 bases, with 13 bases separating them. This CDR3 region has 12 residues. Germline V CDR1 and CDR2: MNHNY, SVGAGI (reference sequence). The CDR3 reads CASSLDRSTQYF. The DNA for the CDR3 is TGTGCCAGCAGCCTCGACCGGAGCACGCAGTATTTT.

The genes are TRBV11-3 and TRBJ2-2, with 9 bases matching TRBD2. J lost 4 bases, V lost 0 bases, and 0 bases had no gene match. The CDR3 covers 15 residues. CDR1 and CDR2 from the germline V gene are SGHNT and YENEEA. CDR3 sequence: CASSLEGLATGELFF. CDR3 DNA: TGTGCCAGCAGCTTAGAGGGACTAGCCACCGGGGAGCTGTTTTTT.

J is TRBJ2-7 and V is TRBV6-5; D uncertain. V was clipped by 4 bases and J by 2 bases, with 12 bases between them. The CDR3 consists of 14 residues. CDR1 is MNHEY, CDR2 SVGAGI, per germline. The CDR3 nucleotides are TGTGCCAGCAGTTTCTCACGTAGTCCCTACGAGCAGTACTTC. Protein: CASSFSRSPYEQYF.

The chain has TRBV5-1 and TRBJ2-3, with 7 bases matching TRBD2. V lost 4 bases and J lost 3; bases outside the gene matches: 8. Germline CDR1 and CDR2: SGHRS and YFSETQ. The length of the CDR3 is 15 residues. The CDR3 coding sequence is TGCGCCAGCAGCCCCGGGGGGATCCTTACAGATACGCAGTATTTT. Amino acids: CASSPGGILTDTQYF.

This clone was counted a single time. Other DNA sequences from this sample encode an identical CDR3 as well. This chain joins TRBV18 and TRBJ2-3, with TRBD2 as a possible D gene (5 bases). The CDR3 sequence is 13 residues long. CDR1 is KGHSH, CDR2 LQKENI, per germline. V lost 6 bases, J lost 3 bases, and 10 bases lay in between. The CDR3 region is CASSLPGTDTQYF. The CDR3 DNA sequence: TGTGCCAGCTCCCTGCCGGGAACAGATACGCAGTATTTT.